This TCR beta chain was sequenced during a study of T cell responses to AZD1222 COVID-19 vaccine. The junction had 10 bases not matched to a gene; V was cut back by 5 bases and J by 7 bases. CDR1 SGHNT and CDR2 YYREEE come from the germline V gene (reference sequence). There are 15 residues in the CDR3. Study observations and caveats: The study found vaccine-associated CD4 TCRs spanning spike, dominant at 160-218 and 743-854. As reported, nearly half of all spike-specific TCRs target variant regions that are unmutated. There were mostly white British donors and more females than males, and clonal diversity was possibly underestimated. Spike-specific TCRs gained breadth and depth after people received two AZD1222 doses.

This clone was detected a few times. Its specificity is unknown. Libraries were prepared by immunoSEQ multiplex PCR; TCRdb keeps only in-frame clonotypes and omits some of them. Of 90,000 to 120,000 clones listed, 75% to 95% are singletons. The material sequenced was peripheral blood, taken 28 days after the second AZD1222 dose. The source is an adult who received the AZD1222 COVID-19 vaccine. The rearrangement uses TRBV5-4 and TRBJ2-2, with 8 bases identical to TRBD1. This CDR3 reads CASSKTGGEDGELFF. CDR3 DNA: TGTGCCAGCAGTAAAACAGGGGGAGAGGACGGGGAGCTGTTTTTT. The variable domain in full, with the rest retrieved from reference TRBV5-4 and TRBJ2-2, is ETGVTQSPTHLIKTRGQQVTLRCSSQSGHNTVSWYQQALGQGPQFIFQYYREEENGRGNFPPRFSGLQFPNYSSELNVNALELDDSALYLCASSKTGGEDGELFFGEGSRLTVL.